This T cell receptor beta chain comes out of a study of immune evolution from preneoplasia to lung adenocarcinoma. This CDR3 has 12 amino acids. CDR1 is MGHDK and CDR2 is SYGVNS in the germline V gene. Trimming removed 6 bases from V and 6 bases from J; junction bases left unmatched: 5. Data came from immunoSEQ multiplex PCR; TCRdb stores just in-frame clones and leaves some out. The profile shows several thousand clones, roughly 78% of them singletons. Sequencing used FFPE adjacent normal lung tissue. The receptor comes from a person aged 65 to 79 with lung adenocarcinoma. The chain combines TRBV25-1 with TRBJ2-7; 7 positions match TRBD1. The CDR3 DNA reads as TGTGCCAGCAGCTACGGGACAGCCGAGCAGTACTTC. It specifies CASSYGTAEQYF.